The rows below give T cell receptor beta chains drawn from one sample of a study of blood T cell repertoires in COVID-19. Clones were sequenced by immunoSEQ multiplex PCR, and TCRdb holds only the in-frame ones, with some missing. The sample records roughly 49,000 clones, roughly nine tenths being singletons. The specimen sequenced was peripheral blood. The source is a man between 60 and 70 years old with active COVID-19. Each CDR3 is given with its conserved first and last residue.

j_call v_call cdr3_aa
TRBJ1-4 TRBV4-3 CASSPRHRETNEKLFF
TRBJ2-1 TRBV7-3 CASSFQNNEQFF
TRBJ2-1 TRBV7-2 CASSPFSGTMGRNEQFF
TRBJ1-4 TRBV5-6 CASSWRGGGGEKLFF
TRBJ1-5 TRBV6-5 CASSSAGGPQHF
TRBJ2-2 TRBV5-1 CASSTGTSGAGRDGELFF
TRBJ1-1 TRBV10-3 CAISESTGTGTEAFF
TRBJ2-1 TRBV7-8 CASSLGGGQSSYNEQFF
TRBJ2-1 TRBV7-8 CASSSKTPSYNEQFF
TRBJ1-1 TRBV5-1 CASSTGTANTEAFF
TRBJ2-1 TRBV5-4 CASSLGLAGGGEQFF
TRBJ1-6 TRBV7-3 CASSLRQGHNSPLHF
TRBJ2-7 TRBV5-1 CASSPTGGYEQYF
TRBJ1-2 TRBV4-1 CASSQGQGNHYGYTF
TRBJ2-7 TRBV5-6 CASSPLVGDRANEQYF
TRBJ2-2 TRBV5-1 CASSNVPRDTGELFF
TRBJ2-2 TRBV18 CASQPLLGLASAGELFF
TRBJ2-3 TRBV5-6 CASRAGLAEGTDTQYF
TRBJ2-3 TRBV11-2 CASSLLPGLAGNTDTQYF
TRBJ2-6 TRBV5-4 CASNPGRSGANVLTF
TRBJ2-1 TRBV7-3 CASSSTSVFPYNEQFF
TRBJ1-2 TRBV6-5 CASRNSLDGYTF
TRBJ2-1 TRBV27 CASSLSGGGSYNEQFF
TRBJ2-7 TRBV10-3 CAIRDNYEQYF